This entry lists 30 T cell receptor beta chains sequenced from one sample in a study of blood T cell repertoires in COVID-19. The repertoire was sequenced with immunoSEQ multiplex PCR; TCRdb's copy has only in-frame clones and lacks some. The table has 200,000 to 250,000 clones, roughly nine tenths seen once. What was sequenced was peripheral blood. All receptors derive from a man in his fifties or sixties with COVID-19, enrolled during active disease.

The gene calls are TRBV12-5 and TRBJ2-1; TRBD2 matches at 11 bases. Trimming at V came to 6 bases and at J to 6 bases, leaving 13 bases not matched to a gene. From germline, CDR1 is LGHNT and CDR2 FRNRAP. The CDR3 covers 17 residues. Here the CDR3 DNA reads TGTGCTAGTGGACTGACACGGGGACTAGCGGCGTCCAATGAGCAGTTCTTC. It codes for CASGLTRGLAASNEQFF.

The chain links TRBV3-1 (or the pseudogene TRBV3-2) to TRBJ1-2; tentatively, D is TRBD1 (5 bases). Between the trimmed V and J ends, which lost 0 bases and 4 bases, there was a span of 9 bases. Germline CDR1 reads LGHDT; CDR2 reads YNNKEL (reference sequence). CDR3 size: 14 residues. CDR3 coding DNA: TGTGCCAGCAGCCAAGAGCAGGGTTTCTATGGCTACACCTTC. Protein: CASSQEQGFYGYTF.

The rearrangement joins TRBV3-1 (or the pseudogene TRBV3-2) to TRBJ2-7; TRBD1 might be the D (6 bases). Trimming left V 0 bases short and J 1 base short, with 16 bases between. Germline V gene data show CDR1 as LGHDT and CDR2 as YNNKEL (reference sequence). This CDR3 is 17 amino acids long. The CDR3 DNA follows: TGTGCCAGCAGCCAAGATCCCGGCACAGGGCGTTCCTACGAGCAGTACTTC. Protein sequence: CASSQDPGTGRSYEQYF.

CDR3: CASSIYRNSPLHF. For the CDR3, the DNA is TGTGCCAGCAGCATCTACCGTAATTCACCCCTCCACTTT. V is TRBV11-2 and J is TRBJ1-6; D is uncertain. The germline V gene encodes CDR1 SGHAT and CDR2 FQNNGV. This CDR3 is built from 13 residues. V was trimmed by 5 bases and J by 6 bases, leaving 8 bases between them.

The CDR3 DNA reads as TGTGCCAGCAGCTTAGTTCGCACTGAAGCTTTCTTT. This encodes CASSLVRTEAFF. The gene calls are TRBV13 and TRBJ1-1; D is uncertain. V was cut by 1 base and J by 4 bases, with 4 bases left in between. CDR1 and CDR2 (germline): PRHDT, FYEKMQ (reference sequence). The CDR3 contains 12 residues.

A word on this clone: The sample holds other DNA sequences that translate to the same CDR3. This chain's CDR3 is CASKTGGTYEQYF. The CDR3 DNA reads TGTGCCAGCAAGACAGGGGGTACCTACGAGCAGTACTTC. The chain is built from TRBV2 and TRBJ2-7, with 9 positions matching TRBD1. CDR1 and CDR2 from the germline V gene are SNHLY and FYNNEI. Trimming removed 7 bases from V and 2 bases from J; junction bases left unmatched: 3. The CDR3 extends over 13 amino acids.

This clone was detected once. V usage is TRBV7-9 and J usage is TRBJ1-1; D is possibly TRBD1 (6 bases). The CDR3 runs to 15 residues. Germline V lookup: CDR1 SEHNR, CDR2 FQNEAQ (reference sequence). V was shortened by 2 bases and J by 2 bases, with 12 bases between the two germline ends. CDR3 region: CASSLPQGINTEAFF. The DNA for the CDR3 is TGTGCCAGCAGCTTACCCCAGGGGATCAACACTGAAGCTTTCTTT.

This clone was seen more than once but under ten times. The rearrangement joins TRBV2 to TRBJ2-3, with TRBD2 matching over 7 bases. The CDR3 has 18 residues. The junction had 16 bases not matched to a gene; V was cut back by 6 bases and J by 1 base. Germline CDR1 reads SNHLY; CDR2 reads FYNNEI. CDR3 protein: CASSTPARGSGRTDTQYF. CDR3 nucleotide sequence: TGTGCCAGCAGCACACCGGCTCGGGGTAGCGGGCGCACAGATACGCAGTATTTT.

This clone was counted once. The J gene is TRBJ1-5, the V gene TRBV19; 12 nucleotides align to TRBD1. V dropped 4 bases and J dropped 6; count of bases not matched to a gene: 7. CDR1 is LNHDA, CDR2 SQIVND, per germline (reference sequence). The CDR3 totals 16 residues. This CDR3 reads CASSTWDRGLSQPQHF. CDR3 nucleotide sequence: TGTGCCAGTAGTACCTGGGACAGGGGGCTAAGTCAGCCCCAGCATTTT.

The chain combines TRBV7-9 with TRBJ1-6; TRBD1 agrees at 9 bases. Germline V lookup: CDR1 SEHNR, CDR2 FQNEAQ (reference sequence). The CDR3 is 15 amino acids. The J segment lost 6 bases and the V segment lost 5 bases, leaving 5 bases of the junction unmatched. The CDR3 protein is CASSPGQGSNSPLHF. CDR3 coding DNA: TGTGCCAGCAGCCCTGGACAGGGGAGTAATTCACCCCTCCACTTT.

The rearrangement joins TRBV18 to TRBJ1-3; D unresolved. Trimming took 0 bases from V and 1 from J, leaving 13 bases between them. The germline CDR1 and CDR2 sequences are KGHSH and LQKENI. This CDR3 has 17 amino acids. CDR3 residues: CASSPPGSSDSGNTIYF. The DNA for the CDR3 is TGTGCCAGCTCACCACCCGGGAGTTCGGATTCTGGAAACACCATATATTTT.

CDR3 sequence reads: CASSVAGTSGRVKAGELFF. CDR3 DNA sequence: TGTGCCAGCAGCGTAGCCGGGACTAGCGGGAGGGTTAAGGCCGGGGAGCTGTTTTTT. The chain uses TRBV9 and TRBJ2-2, with TRBD2 matching 16 bases. Trimming cost V 0 bases and J 6 bases; bases outside gene matches: 8. The CDR3 loop spans 19 amino acids. Per the germline V gene, CDR1 is SGDLS and CDR2 is YYNGEE.

This chain links TRBV7-2 with TRBJ2-5, with 7 bases identical to TRBD2. V shed 2 bases, J shed 5 bases, and the junction held 11 bases outside the gene matches. Germline CDR1 SGHTA, CDR2 FQGNSA. This CDR3 has 16 residues. The CDR3 DNA reads as TGTGCCAGCAGCTTAAACGGCGGGAGAGTGAGGGAGACCCAGTACTTC. Translated, it gives CASSLNGGRVRETQYF.

The V call is TRBV21-1, the J call TRBJ1-2. TRBV21-1 has pseudogene status. The CDR3 has 18 amino acids. CDR3 nucleotides: TGTGCCAGCAGCCCGAGGTTGGACTGCAGGTATACTAACTATGGCTACACCTTC. Its translation is CASSPRLDCRYTNYGYTF.

The chain carries TRBV2 and TRBJ1-1; D may be TRBD1 (6 bases). The CDR3 consists of 9 residues. Germline values: CDR1 SNHLY, CDR2 FYNNEI. V lost 8 bases, J lost 11 bases, and 9 bases lay in between. The CDR3 region has the DNA TGTGCCAGCCGCACAGGGGCTTTCTTT. It specifies CASRTGAFF.

This clone was counted only a few times. The genes are TRBV19 and TRBJ1-3, with a possible D match to TRBD1 (6 bases). Trimming removed 7 bases at V and 0 bases at J, with 19 bases between. Germline loops: CDR1 LNHDA, CDR2 SQIVND (reference sequence). The CDR3 is made up of 17 amino acids. The CDR3 DNA reads as TGTGCCAGTACCCGGGACATACCAAGGAGCTCTGGAAACACCATATATTTT. It translates to CASTRDIPRSSGNTIYF.

On this clone itself: The sample contains more than one DNA sequence encoding this CDR3. V gene TRBV29-1 combines with J gene TRBJ1-5; 8 bases line up with TRBD1. The CDR3 has 13 amino acids. V shed 5 bases and J 1 base; nucleotides not matched to a gene: 1. CDR1 and CDR2 from the germline V gene are SQVTM and ANQGSEA. The CDR3 loop is CSVRQGSNQPQHF. The CDR3 DNA follows: TGCAGCGTTAGACAGGGGAGCAATCAGCCCCAGCATTTT.

The chain couples TRBV28 to TRBJ2-5, with D possibly TRBD1 on 6 matching bases. This CDR3 is 15 amino acids long. V was shortened by 5 bases and J by 4 bases, with 17 bases between the two germline ends. The germline gives CDR1 MDHEN, CDR2 SYDVKM. The CDR3 sequence: CASSRRQVWGETQYF. The CDR3 DNA follows: TGTGCCAGCAGTCGCCGACAGGTTTGGGGAGAGACCCAGTACTTC.

The chain is built from TRBV9 and TRBJ2-3, with TRBD2 matching 13 bases. CDR1 and CDR2 (germline): SGDLS, YYNGEE. The CDR3 is 16 residues long. The junction had 7 bases not matched to a gene; V was cut back by 3 bases and J by 6 bases. This CDR3 is CASSAEGLAGLDTQYF. CDR3 in DNA: TGTGCCAGCAGCGCGGAGGGACTAGCGGGACTGGATACGCAGTATTTT.

The chain uses TRBV27 and TRBJ1-2; 9 bases are shared with TRBD1. The CDR3 has 12 amino acids. The junction had 6 bases not matched to a gene; V was cut back by 8 bases and J by 8 bases. Per the germline V gene, CDR1 is MNHEY and CDR2 is SMNVEV (reference sequence). For the CDR3, the DNA is TGTGCCAGCGGAACAGGGGGCAGGGGCTACACCTTC. Translation: CASGTGGRGYTF.

This clone appeared a single time. This chain connects TRBV5-5 to TRBJ1-3, with 8 bases aligning to TRBD1. CDR1 is SGHKS and CDR2 is YYEKEE in the germline V gene (reference sequence). The CDR3 runs 19 residues. With 4 bases clipped from V and 0 bases from J, the junction kept 15 bases outside the gene matches. This CDR3 reads CASSPVRTGPPFSGNTIYF. CDR3 nucleotide sequence: TGTGCCAGCAGCCCGGTCCGGACAGGGCCCCCGTTCTCTGGAAACACCATATATTTT.

In DNA form, the CDR3 reads TGTGCCACCAGCAGACCGGACAGGGATGATGGCTACACCTTC. It translates to CATSRPDRDDGYTF. The V gene is TRBV15, the J gene TRBJ1-2; 8 positions match TRBD1. The V segment lost 2 bases and the J segment 6 bases; nucleotides outside the gene matches: 5. The CDR3 totals 14 residues. Germline assignment: CDR1 LNHNV and CDR2 YYDKDF (reference sequence).

The J gene is TRBJ2-1, the V gene TRBV2, with no clear D. The V gene's germline CDR1 is SNHLY and CDR2 FYNNEI. The CDR3 totals 16 residues. V lost 0 bases and J lost 7, with 16 bases in between. The CDR3 protein is CASSEALRVAKNEQFF. The CDR3 DNA reads TGTGCCAGCAGTGAAGCGCTTCGGGTAGCTAAGAATGAGCAGTTCTTC.

The chain is built from TRBV6-1 and TRBJ2-7; no clear D. The CDR3 runs to 15 residues. Germline V gene sequence: CDR1 MNHNS, CDR2 SASEGT. V shed 3 bases and J shed 1 base, with 13 bases lying between them. Written as DNA, the CDR3 is TGTGCCAGCAGTGATGGTCGGTTACAGTCCTACGAGCAGTACTTC. It encodes CASSDGRLQSYEQYF.

The rearrangement joins TRBV11-2 to TRBJ2-3, with no clear D. Germline V gene data show CDR1 as SGHAT and CDR2 as FQNNGV. CDR3 length equals 12 residues. Trimming took 5 bases from V and 4 from J, leaving 7 bases between them. CDR3 nucleotides: TGTGCCAGCAGCCCGTTCGCAGATACGCAGTATTTT. It specifies CASSPFADTQYF.

This clone was picked up one time. The chain joins TRBV2 to TRBJ2-1, with D uncertain. Germline V gene sequence: CDR1 SNHLY, CDR2 FYNNEI. This CDR3 is built from 16 residues. The V end was cut by 2 bases, the J end by 1 base, with 12 bases between. The CDR3 region has the DNA TGTGCCAGCAGTGAACGAGAGATACTTTCCTACAATGAGCAGTTCTTC. Translating gives CASSEREILSYNEQFF.

This clone was picked up a small number of times. This chain links TRBV19 with TRBJ2-5, with D perhaps matching TRBD2 (5 bases). V lost 5 bases and J lost 9, with 16 bases in between. Germline V lookup: CDR1 LNHDA, CDR2 SQIVND (reference sequence). The CDR3 contains 13 residues. The CDR3 bases are TGTGCCAGTAGTCTGGCCGGGCTGAGGGCCCAGTACTTC. As protein: CASSLAGLRAQYF.

The J gene is TRBJ2-5, the V gene TRBV27; possibly TRBD1 for D (7 bases). From germline, CDR1 is MNHEY and CDR2 SMNVEV (reference sequence). The CDR3 is made up of 15 amino acids. V lost 6 bases and J 5 bases, leaving 19 bases between the germline ends. The CDR3: CASSPGGLSSETQYF. CDR3 DNA sequence: TGTGCCAGCAGCCCAGGGGGGCTGTCGTCCGAGACCCAGTACTTC.

This chain uses TRBV5-1 with TRBJ1-1; D might be TRBD1 (6 bases). CDR1 is SGHRS, CDR2 YFSETQ, per germline. The CDR3 has 15 amino acids. V shed 4 bases and J shed 4 bases, with 17 bases lying between them. CDR3 amino acids: CASSGAGGAFTEAFF. The CDR3, as DNA: TGCGCCAGCAGCGGTGCGGGGGGCGCTTTCACTGAAGCTTTCTTT.

This sequence joins TRBV20-1 and TRBJ2-7; 7 nucleotides match TRBD2. This CDR3 is 13 amino acids long. Per the germline V gene, CDR1 is DFQATT and CDR2 is SNEGSKA (reference sequence). The V and J ends lost 3 bases and 5 bases, in that order; junction bases with no gene match: 7. The CDR3: CSASTAGSHEQYF. The CDR3 DNA is TGCAGTGCTAGTACAGCGGGGTCCCACGAGCAGTACTTC.